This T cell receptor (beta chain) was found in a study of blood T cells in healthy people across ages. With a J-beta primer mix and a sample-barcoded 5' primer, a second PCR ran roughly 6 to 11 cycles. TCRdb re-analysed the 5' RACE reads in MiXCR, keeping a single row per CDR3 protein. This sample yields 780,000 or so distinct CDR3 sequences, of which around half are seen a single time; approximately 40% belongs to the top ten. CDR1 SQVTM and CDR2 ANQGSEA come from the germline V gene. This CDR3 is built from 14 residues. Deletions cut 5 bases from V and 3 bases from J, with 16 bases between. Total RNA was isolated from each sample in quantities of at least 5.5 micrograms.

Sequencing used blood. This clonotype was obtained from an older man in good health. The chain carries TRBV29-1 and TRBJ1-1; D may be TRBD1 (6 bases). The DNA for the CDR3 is TGCAGCGTTACCCTCAGGGGACCCGACACTGAAGCTTTCTTT. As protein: CSVTLRGPDTEAFF. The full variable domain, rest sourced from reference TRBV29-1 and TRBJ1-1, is SAVISQKPSRDICQRGTSLTIQCQVDSQVTMMFWYRQQPGQSLTLIATANQGSEATYESGFVIDKFPISRPNLTFSTLTVSNMSPEDSSIYLCSVTLRGPDTEAFFGQGTRLTVV.